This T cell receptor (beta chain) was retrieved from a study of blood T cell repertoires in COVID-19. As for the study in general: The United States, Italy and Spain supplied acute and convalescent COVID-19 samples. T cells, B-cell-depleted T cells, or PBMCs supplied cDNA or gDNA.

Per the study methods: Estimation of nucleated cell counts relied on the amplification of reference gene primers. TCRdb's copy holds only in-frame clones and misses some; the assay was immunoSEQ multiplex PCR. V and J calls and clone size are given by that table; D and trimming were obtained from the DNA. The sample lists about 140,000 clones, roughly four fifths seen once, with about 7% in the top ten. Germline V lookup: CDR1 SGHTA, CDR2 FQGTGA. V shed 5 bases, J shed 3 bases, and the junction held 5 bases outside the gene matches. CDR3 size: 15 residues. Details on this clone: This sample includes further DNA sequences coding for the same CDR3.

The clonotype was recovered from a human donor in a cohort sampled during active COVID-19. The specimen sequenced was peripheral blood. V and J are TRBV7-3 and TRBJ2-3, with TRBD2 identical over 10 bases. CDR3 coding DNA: TGTGCCAGCAGCCCAACTAGCGGGGTAACAGATACGCAGTATTTT. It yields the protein CASSPTSGVTDTQYF.